This T cell receptor beta chain was observed in a study of Graves' ophthalmopathy and Graves' hyperthyroidism. Recruitment covered hyperthyroidism patients aged 18 to 65 whose new diagnosis was of under 2 months' duration. Diagnostic conclusions were grounded in clinical symptoms, serum thyroxine, TRAb, thyroid ultrasound and orbital computed tomography. Amplified material comprised TCR beta CDR3 regions derived from RNA transcripts. After a first-round RT-PCR with HTBI primers, a second-round multiplex PCR was run. Each CDR3 protein is one row after TCRdb ran MiXCR on the multiplex PCR reads. The repertoire holds about 550,000 distinct CDR3 sequences, about 35% seen once, with 3.5% to 4.5% in the top ten. The trim removed 5 bases at V and 0 bases at J, leaving 9 bases unmatched. The CDR3 spans 17 residues. Germline loops: CDR1 SNHLY, CDR2 FYNNEI. This clonotype was seen ten or more times.

The J gene is TRBJ1-5, the V gene TRBV2, with 8 bases aligning to TRBD1. The receptor's source is an adult man with Graves' hyperthyroidism. The sequenced material came from peripheral blood or thyroid tissue (not recorded which). For the CDR3, the DNA is TGTGCCAGCAGTTTCGGCCAGGGGGCGGGTAGCAATCAGCCCCAGCATTTT. This encodes CASSFGQGAGSNQPQHF.